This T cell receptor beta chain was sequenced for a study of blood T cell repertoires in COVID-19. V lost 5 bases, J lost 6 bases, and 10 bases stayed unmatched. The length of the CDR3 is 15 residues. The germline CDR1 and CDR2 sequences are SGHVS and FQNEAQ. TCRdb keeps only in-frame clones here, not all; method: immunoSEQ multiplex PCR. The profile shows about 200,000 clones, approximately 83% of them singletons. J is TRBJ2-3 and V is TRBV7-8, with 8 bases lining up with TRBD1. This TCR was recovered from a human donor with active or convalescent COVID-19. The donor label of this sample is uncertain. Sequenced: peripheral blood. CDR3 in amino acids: CASSGPSRGRDTQYF. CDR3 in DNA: TGTGCCAGCAGCGGACCGAGCAGGGGGCGGGATACGCAGTATTTT.